Sequencing of this TCR beta chain was carried out in a study of regulatory T cells in long-lasting Graves disease. Time point meaning: newly diagnosed GD, antithyroid drugs for less than 3 months. From PBMCs, RNA was extracted and then used to make the TCR library. This clonotype was seen only a few times. To make TCR beta libraries, researchers used iRepertoire HTBI primers and Arm-PCR of CDR3 regions. From the multiplex PCR reads, TCRdb called clonotypes with MiXCR, one entry per CDR3 protein. The data contain 350,000 to 550,000 distinct CDR3 sequences, around 15% of them seen just once; the ten biggest clones take up roughly 18%. Looked up from germline, CDR1 is SGHNT and CDR2 is YYREEE (reference sequence). With 0 bases removed from V and 8 bases from J, the gap between germline ends came to 18 bases. The CDR3 sequence is 16 residues long. These data are also associated with another study on T cells in Graves' hyperthyroidism and ophthalmopathy.

The material sequenced was peripheral blood mononuclear cells (PBMCs), taken at new diagnosis, from a patient treated with antithyroid drugs. This clonotype originated in a woman between 50 and 59 years old with Graves disease. The chain is built from TRBV5-4 and TRBJ1-5; D unclear. CDR3 in DNA: TGTGCCAGCAGCTTGGTTAGGGAGGTCCCCGGTGAGCCCCAGCATTTT. Translation gives CASSLVREVPGEPQHF.